The 21 T cell receptor beta chains reported below all come from one sample, sequenced in a study of T cell changes during pregnancy in multiple sclerosis. Here immunoSEQ multiplex PCR was the method, and the copy in TCRdb shows in-frame clones only, minus some. The repertoire includes about 83,000 clones, about 91% of them detected once, and 3.5% sits in the top ten. Sequenced here: PBMCs, sampled in the first trimester of pregnancy. These receptors originate from a female donor in good health, serving as a control in a pregnancy study. Some clones in this sample may be carry-over from other donors' samples.

The V call is TRBV7-6, the J call TRBJ2-1, with 9 nucleotides matching TRBD1. The CDR3 extends over 16 amino acids. The V segment lost 4 bases and the J segment 9 bases; nucleotides outside the gene matches: 13. The germline V gene encodes CDR1 SGHVS and CDR2 FNYEAQ. This CDR3 reads CASSSRSGQGYPEQFF. In DNA form, the CDR3 reads TGTGCCAGCAGCTCACGGTCGGGACAGGGCTATCCTGAGCAGTTCTTC.

This chain links TRBV7-9 with TRBJ2-1; 8 positions match TRBD2. The CDR3 is 16 residues long. After removal of 4 bases from V and 10 bases from J, the junction contained 15 bases not matched to a gene. CDR1 is SEHNR, CDR2 FQNEAQ, per germline (reference sequence). The chain's CDR3 is CASSSLSRGAFLEQFF. The CDR3 DNA reads TGTGCCAGCAGCTCCCTCTCGCGGGGGGCCTTTTTGGAGCAGTTCTTC.

V usage is TRBV28 and J usage is TRBJ2-5; the match to TRBD2 covers 8 bases. The CDR3 spans 16 residues. Germline V lookup: CDR1 MDHEN, CDR2 SYDVKM. J lost 5 bases, V lost 2 bases, and 10 bases had no gene match. CDR3 protein: CASSLRRVGRGETQYF. CDR3 nucleotides: TGTGCCAGCAGTTTACGCCGTGTCGGGAGGGGGGAGACCCAGTACTTC.

The chain links TRBV27 to TRBJ1-4, with D unresolved. The CDR3 is made up of 15 amino acids. V lost 6 bases, J lost 6 bases, and 17 bases lay in between. CDR1 and CDR2 from the germline V gene are MNHEY and SMNVEV (reference sequence). The CDR3 loop reads CASSLTEGRHEKLFF. CDR3 nucleotides: TGTGCCAGCAGCCTGACTGAGGGCCGGCATGAAAAACTGTTTTTT. Together with reference TRBV27 and TRBJ1-4, the CDR3 gives the full variable domain: EAQVTQNPRYLITVTGKKLTVTCSQNMNHEYMSWYRQDPGLGLRQIYYSMNVEVTDKGDVPEGYKVSRKEKRNFPLILESPSPNQTSLYFCASSLTEGRHEKLFFGSGTQLSVL.

The rearrangement links TRBV5-1 to TRBJ2-7, with a weak D call TRBD2 (6 bases). Germline CDR1 is SGHRS and CDR2 is YFSETQ. V was clipped by 7 bases and J by 6 bases, with 17 bases between them. The CDR3 is made up of 13 amino acids. The CDR3: CASAGTRVLEQYF. DNA of the CDR3: TGCGCCAGCGCGGGGACCAGGGTCCTCGAGCAGTACTTC. Using reference TRBV5-1 and TRBJ2-7 for the parts outside the CDR3, the full variable domain is KAGVTQTPRYLIKTRGQQVTLSCSPISGHRSVSWYQQTPGQGLQFLFEYFSETQRNKGNFPGRFSGRQFSNSRSEMNVSTLELGDSALYLCASAGTRVLEQYFGPGTRLTVT.

The chain is built from TRBV4-1 and TRBJ2-1; the match to TRBD1 covers 7 bases. Germline lookup yields CDR1 MGHRA and CDR2 YSYEKL. The CDR3 extends over 14 amino acids. V lost 2 bases, J lost 7 bases, and 5 bases stayed unmatched. For the CDR3, the DNA is TGCGCCAGCAGCCAACTTCAGGGGGAAAATGAGCAGTTCTTC. Protein: CASSQLQGENEQFF.

The chain joins TRBV19 to TRBJ1-6; 8 bases fit TRBD1. Germline V lookup: CDR1 LNHDA, CDR2 SQIVND (reference sequence). V shed 10 bases and J 8 bases; nucleotides not matched to a gene: 7. CDR3 size: 13 residues. The CDR3 DNA follows: TGTGCCACTCGACAGGGGAATGATTCACCCCTCCACTTT. Its translation: CATRQGNDSPLHF.

The V gene is TRBV5-1, the J gene TRBJ2-7; TRBD1 matches at 9 bases. The CDR3 extends over 15 amino acids. The V and J ends lost 4 bases and 3 bases, in that order; junction bases with no gene match: 8. Looked up from germline, CDR1 is SGHRS and CDR2 is YFSETQ. The CDR3 region is CASSQPYRGLYEQYF. The CDR3 DNA follows: TGCGCCAGCAGCCAACCTTACAGGGGGCTCTACGAGCAGTACTTC.

The chain carries TRBV5-5 and TRBJ1-1; D remains ambiguous. V shed 4 bases and J shed 3 bases, with 10 bases lying between them. This CDR3 region has 13 residues. Germline lookup yields CDR1 SGHKS and CDR2 YYEKEE (reference sequence). CDR3 sequence reads: CASSPGVDTEAFF. In nucleotides, the CDR3 is TGTGCCAGCAGCCCCGGGGTGGACACTGAAGCTTTCTTT.

The chain uses TRBV7-8 and TRBJ1-2, with D maybe TRBD1 (6 bases). Per the germline V gene, CDR1 is SGHVS and CDR2 is FQNEAQ. The CDR3 length is 15 residues. Trimming took off 2 bases at V and 4 bases at J, with 14 bases between the two ends. Written as DNA, the CDR3 is TGTGCCAGCAGCTTATTTCGCGGGGGCGGCTATGGCTACACCTTC. As protein: CASSLFRGGGYGYTF. The full variable domain, in which reference TRBV7-8 and TRBJ1-2 provide the parts outside the CDR3, is GAGVSQSPRYKVAKRGQDVALRCDPISGHVSLFWYQQALGQGPEFLTYFQNEAQLDKSGLPSDRFFAERPEGSVSTLKIQRTQQEDSAVYLCASSLFRGGGYGYTFGSGTRLTVV.

The chain joins TRBV25-1 to TRBJ2-5; weak D call: TRBD2 (5 bases). V shed 8 bases and J shed 5 bases, with 15 bases lying between them. The CDR3 has 13 residues. Per the germline V gene, CDR1 is MGHDK and CDR2 is SYGVNS. The CDR3 reads CASAVAGTETQYF. As DNA, the CDR3 is TGTGCCAGCGCCGTGGCGGGCACGGAGACCCAGTACTTC.

The chain recombines TRBV18 with TRBJ1-1, with D perhaps TRBD1 (6 bases). The CDR3 length is 15 residues. CDR1 and CDR2 from the germline V gene are KGHSH and LQKENI. V was pared by 6 bases and J by 3 bases, with 17 bases between. In DNA form, the CDR3 reads TGTGCCAGCTCCCTCAGGCAGGGGCCGGACACTGAAGCTTTCTTT. Translation gives CASSLRQGPDTEAFF. Using reference TRBV18 and TRBJ1-1 for the parts outside the CDR3, the full variable domain is NAGVMQNPRHLVRRRGQEARLRCSPMKGHSHVYWYRQLPEEGLKFMVYLQKENIIDESGMPKERFSAEFPKEGPSILRIQQVVRGDSAAYFCASSLRQGPDTEAFFGQGTRLTVV.

This clone was picked up a small number of times. The chain joins TRBV20-1 to TRBJ1-1, with D hard to call. The CDR3 has 10 residues. Germline CDR1 is DFQATT and CDR2 is SNEGSKA (reference sequence). Trimming took off 5 bases at V and 6 bases at J, with 7 bases between the two ends. CDR3 protein: CSAWGAEAFF. The DNA of the CDR3 is TGCAGTGCTTGGGGAGCTGAAGCTTTCTTT.

This sequence joins TRBV28 and TRBJ2-5; TRBD1 agrees at 9 bases. V lost 4 bases to trimming and J lost 5 bases; unmatched junction nucleotides: 8. This CDR3 spans 15 amino acids. CDR1 is MDHEN, CDR2 SYDVKM, per germline. In DNA form, the CDR3 reads TGTGCCAGCAGTTCCCCGACAGGGGGGACGGAGACCCAGTACTTC. The encoded protein is CASSSPTGGTETQYF.

The chain carries TRBV28 and TRBJ2-1; 12 bases match TRBD2. CDR1 is MDHEN, CDR2 SYDVKM, per germline. After removal of 7 bases from V and 6 bases from J, the junction contained 7 bases not matched to a gene. This CDR3 is 15 amino acids long. The CDR3 reads CASNLLAGGVNEQFF. The CDR3, as DNA: TGTGCCAGCAACTTACTAGCGGGGGGCGTCAATGAGCAGTTCTTC.

The genes are TRBV30 and TRBJ2-3, with D unresolved. Trimming pared 8 bases from V and 1 base from J, leaving 10 bases between. The CDR3 runs 12 residues. From germline, CDR1 is GTSNPN and CDR2 SVGIG (reference sequence). The CDR3: CALTSGTDTQYF. In DNA, the CDR3 is TGTGCCCTGACATCCGGCACAGATACGCAGTATTTT.

This chain joins TRBV5-1 and TRBJ1-6, with 12 bases identical to TRBD1. Germline values: CDR1 SGHRS, CDR2 YFSETQ. J was trimmed by 7 bases and V by 3 bases; bases with no gene match: 5. The length of the CDR3 is 16 residues. The CDR3 DNA reads as TGCGCCAGCAGCTGGGGGACAGGGGGCACGAATTCACCCCTCCACTTT. Protein sequence: CASSWGTGGTNSPLHF. The full variable domain, in which reference TRBV5-1 and TRBJ1-6 provide the parts outside the CDR3, is KAGVTQTPRYLIKTRGQQVTLSCSPISGHRSVSWYQQTPGQGLQFLFEYFSETQRNKGNFPGRFSGRQFSNSRSEMNVSTLELGDSALYLCASSWGTGGTNSPLHFGNGTRLTVT.

The chain joins TRBV11-3 to TRBJ2-7, with TRBD1 identical over 7 bases. V shed 7 bases, J shed 5 bases, and the junction held 11 bases outside the gene matches. The CDR3 has 14 residues. Germline V CDR1 and CDR2: SGHNT, YENEEA. CDR3 bases: TGTGCCAGCACCACTGTTCCCGGGACAGACGAGCAGTACTTC. Amino acid sequence: CASTTVPGTDEQYF.

This chain links TRBV19 with TRBJ2-2, with a possible D match to TRBD1 (6 bases). V lost 5 bases, J lost 6 bases, and 16 bases lay in between. CDR1 and CDR2 (germline): LNHDA, SQIVND (reference sequence). This CDR3 has 15 amino acids. CDR3 region: CASSAKNRVAGELFF. CDR3 sequence (DNA): TGTGCCAGTAGTGCAAAAAACAGGGTCGCCGGGGAGCTGTTTTTT.

This chain connects TRBV4-1 to TRBJ2-1, with D possibly being TRBD1 (5 bases). This CDR3 region has 15 residues. V was cut by 4 bases and J by 6 bases, with 16 bases left in between. Germline values: CDR1 MGHRA, CDR2 YSYEKL. This chain's CDR3 is CASSLHADDSNEQFF. CDR3 DNA: TGCGCCAGCAGCCTCCATGCCGACGACAGCAATGAGCAGTTCTTC.

As concerns this clone: This same CDR3 is encoded by further DNA sequences in the sample. V gene TRBV7-9 combines with J gene TRBJ2-3; 13 nucleotides agree with TRBD2. CDR1 is SEHNR and CDR2 is FQNEAQ in the germline V gene (reference sequence). This CDR3 comprises 16 residues. The ends lost 5 bases at V and 0 bases at J; junction bases unmatched: 2. The CDR3 loop is CASSQTSGGSTDTQYF. As DNA, the CDR3 is TGTGCCAGCAGCCAGACTAGCGGGGGGAGCACAGATACGCAGTATTTT. The variable domain in full, with the rest retrieved from reference TRBV7-9 and TRBJ2-3, is DTGVSQNPRHKITKRGQNVTFRCDPISEHNRLYWYRQTLGQGPEFLTYFQNEAQLEKSRLLSDRFSAERPKGSFSTLEIQRTEQGDSAMYLCASSQTSGGSTDTQYFGPGTRLTVL.